One TCR beta chain is described in this entry. Its antigen is currently unknown. The table came from immunoSEQ multiplex PCR; TCRdb's copy has only in-frame clones and leaves some out. Of over 45,000 clones listed, about 80% were seen once; the top ten hold approximately 7.4%. These data come from a study of a mutant IDH1 vaccine in newly diagnosed glioma. At the level of the study: Patients began vaccination 4-6 weeks after radiotherapy alone, or with temozolomide cycles. Radiotherapy, temozolomide, or both had been given previously, and both were given to most.

Points from the study as a whole: With respect to changes in top peripheral T cell clonotypes, pseudoprogression seemed unrelated.

As to time point: week 5, during vaccination. Every vaccination contained 300 ug of the mutant IDH1 20-mer peptide and was paired with topical imiquimod. V lost 3 bases and J 4 bases, leaving 14 bases between the germline ends. Germline CDR1 and CDR2: MNHEY and SVGAGI. The CDR3 contains 15 residues. Source: PBMCs, taken from a glioma patient whose treatment included an IDH1 peptide vaccine. The sequence was obtained from a woman aged 45 to 65 with glioma. J is TRBJ2-3 and V is TRBV6-5; D might be TRBD2 (7 bases). DNA for the CDR3: TGTGCCAGCAGTTATTATGGGGGGGCCTCAGATACGCAGTATTTT. Translation: CASSYYGGASDTQYF.